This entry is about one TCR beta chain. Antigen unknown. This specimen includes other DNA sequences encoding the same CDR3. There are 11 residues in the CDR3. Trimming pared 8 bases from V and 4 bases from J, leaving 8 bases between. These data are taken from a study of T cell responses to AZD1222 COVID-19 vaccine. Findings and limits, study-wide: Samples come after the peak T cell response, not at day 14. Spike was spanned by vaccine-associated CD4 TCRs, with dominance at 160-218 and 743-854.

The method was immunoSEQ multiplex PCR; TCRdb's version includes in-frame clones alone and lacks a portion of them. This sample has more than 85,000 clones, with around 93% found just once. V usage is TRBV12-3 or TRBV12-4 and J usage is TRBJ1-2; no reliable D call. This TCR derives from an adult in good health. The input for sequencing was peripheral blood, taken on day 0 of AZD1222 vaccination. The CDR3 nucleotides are TGTGCCAGCTCACTCGGCTATGGCTACACCTTC. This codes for CASSLGYGYTF.